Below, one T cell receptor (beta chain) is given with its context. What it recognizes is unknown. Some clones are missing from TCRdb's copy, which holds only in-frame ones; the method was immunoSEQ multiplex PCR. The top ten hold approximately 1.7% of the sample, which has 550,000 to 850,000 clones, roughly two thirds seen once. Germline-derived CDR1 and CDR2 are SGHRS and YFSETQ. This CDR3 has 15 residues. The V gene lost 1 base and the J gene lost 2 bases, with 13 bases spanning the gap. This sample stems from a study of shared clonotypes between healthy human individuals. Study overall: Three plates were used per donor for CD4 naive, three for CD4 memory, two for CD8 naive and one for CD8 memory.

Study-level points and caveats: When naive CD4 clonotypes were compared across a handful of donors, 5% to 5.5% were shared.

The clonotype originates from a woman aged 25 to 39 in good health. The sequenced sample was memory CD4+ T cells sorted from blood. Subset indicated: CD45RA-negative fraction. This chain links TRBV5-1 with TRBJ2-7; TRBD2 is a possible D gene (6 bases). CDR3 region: CASSLMGGRPYEQYF. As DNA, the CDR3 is TGCGCCAGCAGCTTGATGGGGGGTAGGCCCTACGAGCAGTACTTC.